This TCR beta chain was found in a study of naive and memory T cell subsets. Amplification of ligated cDNA took four PCR rounds with SP2 and nested alpha and beta constant primers. For blood and skin samples, reverse transcription used TCR alpha and beta constant primers. MiXCR, run by TCRdb on the 5' RACE reads, gives a single entry per CDR3 protein. Of tens of thousands of distinct CDR3 sequences listed, about 7.2% are singletons. The library had UMIs added by 3' ligation of an oligonucleotide to TCR cDNA. Whole-blood samples were 2.5 to 3 ml of peripheral blood from healthy adult volunteers. The TCR comes from a male donor in good health.

CDR3 DNA sequence: TGCGCCAGCAGCTTGGGACTAGCTATCGACGGGGAGCTGTTTTTT. This translates into CASSLGLAIDGELFF. This chain uses TRBV5-1 with TRBJ2-2; 7 bases align to TRBD2. Trimming took 0 bases from V and 7 from J; bases not matched to a gene: 6. Germline V gene sequence: CDR1 SGHRS, CDR2 YFSETQ. CDR3 length: 15 amino acids.